The present TCR beta chain was sequenced within a study of blood T cell repertoires in COVID-19. Study-wide context: Researchers got acute and convalescent COVID-19 samples from the United States, Italy and Spain. In each case, the material was cDNA or gDNA derived from T cells, B-cell-depleted T cells, or PBMCs.

In Seattle, patients joined the study during active infection and were tracked longitudinally. Per the original methods: Estimation of nucleated cell counts was performed using reference gene primer amplification. TCRdb's copy holds only in-frame clones and misses some; the assay was immunoSEQ multiplex PCR. That table furnishes V, J and clone size, whereas the DNA furnished D and trimming. Of about 190,000 clones in the sample, around nine tenths were seen once. V lost 7 bases to trimming and J lost 2 bases; unmatched junction nucleotides: 4. CDR1 and CDR2 (germline): SNHLY, FYNNEI. The CDR3 has 13 residues.

The gene calls are TRBV2 and TRBJ2-5, with 7 bases fitting TRBD1. The source is a woman in her sixties or seventies with COVID-19, enrolled during active disease. Material for sequencing was peripheral blood. CDR3 bases: TGTGCCAGCACTGGGACAGCACAAGAGACCCAGTACTTC. Amino acid sequence: CASTGTAQETQYF. The full variable domain, in which reference TRBV2 and TRBJ2-5 provide the parts outside the CDR3, is EPEVTQTPSHQVTQMGQEVILRCVPISNHLYFYWYRQILGQKVEFLVSFYNNEISEKSEIFDDQFSVERPDGSNFTLKIRSTKLEDSAMYFCASTGTAQETQYFGPGTRLLVL.